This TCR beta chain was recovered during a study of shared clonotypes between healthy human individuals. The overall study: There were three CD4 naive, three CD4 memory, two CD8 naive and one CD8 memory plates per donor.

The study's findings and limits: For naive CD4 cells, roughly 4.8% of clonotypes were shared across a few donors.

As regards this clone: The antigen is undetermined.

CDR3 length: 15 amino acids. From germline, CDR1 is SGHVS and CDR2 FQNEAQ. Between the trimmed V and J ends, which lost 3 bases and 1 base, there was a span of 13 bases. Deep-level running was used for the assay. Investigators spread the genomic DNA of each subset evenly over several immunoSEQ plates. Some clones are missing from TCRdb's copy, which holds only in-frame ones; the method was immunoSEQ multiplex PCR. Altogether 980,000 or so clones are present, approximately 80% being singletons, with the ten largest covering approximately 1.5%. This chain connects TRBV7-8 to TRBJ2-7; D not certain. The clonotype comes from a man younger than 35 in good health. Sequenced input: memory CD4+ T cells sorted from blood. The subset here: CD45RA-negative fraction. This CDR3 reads CASSFGSLGSYEQYF. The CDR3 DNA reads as TGTGCCAGCAGCTTCGGTAGCTTGGGGTCCTACGAGCAGTACTTC.